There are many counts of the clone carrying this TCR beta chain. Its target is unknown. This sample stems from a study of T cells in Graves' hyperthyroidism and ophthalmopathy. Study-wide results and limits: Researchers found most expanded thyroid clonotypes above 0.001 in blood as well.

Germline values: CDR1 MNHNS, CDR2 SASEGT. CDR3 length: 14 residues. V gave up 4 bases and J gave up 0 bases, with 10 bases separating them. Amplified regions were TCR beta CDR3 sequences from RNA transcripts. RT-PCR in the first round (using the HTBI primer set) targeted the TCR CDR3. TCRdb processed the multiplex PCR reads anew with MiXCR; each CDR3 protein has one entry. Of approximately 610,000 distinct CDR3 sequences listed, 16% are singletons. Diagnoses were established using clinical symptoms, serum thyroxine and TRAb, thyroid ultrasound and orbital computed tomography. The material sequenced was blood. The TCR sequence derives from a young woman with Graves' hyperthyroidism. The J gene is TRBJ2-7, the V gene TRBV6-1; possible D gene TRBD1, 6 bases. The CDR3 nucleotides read TGTGCCAGCAGTGGGGACATCCTCTCCTACGAGCAGTACTTC. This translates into CASSGDILSYEQYF.